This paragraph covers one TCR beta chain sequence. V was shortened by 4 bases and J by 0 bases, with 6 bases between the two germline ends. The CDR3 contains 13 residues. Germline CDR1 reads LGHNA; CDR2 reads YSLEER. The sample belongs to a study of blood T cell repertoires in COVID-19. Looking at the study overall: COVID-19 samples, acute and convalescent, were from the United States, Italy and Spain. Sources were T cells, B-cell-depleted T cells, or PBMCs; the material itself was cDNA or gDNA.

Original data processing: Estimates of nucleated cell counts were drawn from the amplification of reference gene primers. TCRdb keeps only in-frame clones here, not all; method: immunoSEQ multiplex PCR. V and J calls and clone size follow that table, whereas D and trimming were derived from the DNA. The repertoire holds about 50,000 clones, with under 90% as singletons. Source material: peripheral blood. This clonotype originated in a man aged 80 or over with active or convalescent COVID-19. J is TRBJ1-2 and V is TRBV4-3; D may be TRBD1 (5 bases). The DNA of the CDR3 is TGCGCCAGCAGCCCGGACACTAACTATGGCTACACCTTC. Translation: CASSPDTNYGYTF.